The clone carrying this T cell receptor beta chain was counted ten times or more. The antigen is unknown. This CDR3 is 12 amino acids long. Trimming took off 5 bases at V and 18 bases at J, with 17 bases between the two ends. Per the germline V gene, CDR1 is SGHTA and CDR2 is FQGNSA. This specimen belongs to a study of T cell repertoires in cytomegalovirus infection. Study context: Matching HLA type, along with CMV infection, was indicated by public TCR beta signatures.

Study results and limitations: Identification of carriers of CMV plus the relevant HLA was achieved through cumulative public TCR beta family frequency. Predominance within the ex vivo response was attributable to HLA-C-restricted CMV-specific TCR beta clonotypes.

TCRdb re-called the reads through MiXCR, storing one row per CDR3 protein. The top ten hold around 77% of the sample, which has 60,000 to 85,000 distinct CDR3 sequences, around 21% seen once. The V call is TRBV7-2, the J call TRBJ1-6, with D tentatively TRBD1 (6 bases). This clonotype was obtained from a human donor in good health (CMV status not recorded). Some clones in this sample may be carry-over from other donors' samples. Sequenced sample: PBMCs, sequenced either directly or after in vitro stimulation (not recorded which). The CDR3 nucleotides are TGTGCCAGCAGCCAGAGGGGACAAGTTTACCACTTT. It is translated as CASSQRGQVYHF.